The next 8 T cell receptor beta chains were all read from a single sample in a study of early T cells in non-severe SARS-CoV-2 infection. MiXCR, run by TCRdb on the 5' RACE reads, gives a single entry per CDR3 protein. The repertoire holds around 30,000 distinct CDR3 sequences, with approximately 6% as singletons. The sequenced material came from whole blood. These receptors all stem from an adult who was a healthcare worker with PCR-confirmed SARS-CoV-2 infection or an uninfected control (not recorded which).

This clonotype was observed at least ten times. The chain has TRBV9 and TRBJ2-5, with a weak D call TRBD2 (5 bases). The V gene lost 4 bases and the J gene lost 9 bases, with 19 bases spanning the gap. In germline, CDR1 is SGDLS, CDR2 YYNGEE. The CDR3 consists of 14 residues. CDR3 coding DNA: TGTGCCAGCAGCATCGGACTCCCTCAATCGGCCCAGTACTTC. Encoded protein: CASSIGLPQSAQYF.

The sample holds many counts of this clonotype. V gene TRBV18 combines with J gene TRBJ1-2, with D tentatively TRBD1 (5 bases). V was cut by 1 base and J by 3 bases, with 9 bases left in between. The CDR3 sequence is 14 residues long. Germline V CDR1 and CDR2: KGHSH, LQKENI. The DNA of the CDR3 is TGTGCCAGCTCACCACAGGGGCCGGACTATGGCTACACCTTC. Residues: CASSPQGPDYGYTF.

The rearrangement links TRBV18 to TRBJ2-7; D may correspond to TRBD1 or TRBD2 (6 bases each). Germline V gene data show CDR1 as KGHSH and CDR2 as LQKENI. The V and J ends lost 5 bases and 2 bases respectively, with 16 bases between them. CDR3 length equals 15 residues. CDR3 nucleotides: TGTGCCAGCTCATCAGGGGAGGTCTTCACCTACGAGCAGTACTTC. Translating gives CASSSGEVFTYEQYF.

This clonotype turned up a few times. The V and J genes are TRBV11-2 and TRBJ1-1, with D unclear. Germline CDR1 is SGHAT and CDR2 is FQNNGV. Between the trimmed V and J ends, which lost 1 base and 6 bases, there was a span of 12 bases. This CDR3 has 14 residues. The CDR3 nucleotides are TGTGCCAGCAGCTTAGTGCCTGGGTTGGCTGAAGCTTTCTTT. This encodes CASSLVPGLAEAFF.

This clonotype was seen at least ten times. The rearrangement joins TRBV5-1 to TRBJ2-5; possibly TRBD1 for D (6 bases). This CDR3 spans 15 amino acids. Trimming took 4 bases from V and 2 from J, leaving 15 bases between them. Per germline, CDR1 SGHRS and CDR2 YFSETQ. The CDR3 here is CASSPPQGIQETQYF. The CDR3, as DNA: TGCGCCAGCAGCCCACCTCAGGGGATACAAGAGACCCAGTACTTC.

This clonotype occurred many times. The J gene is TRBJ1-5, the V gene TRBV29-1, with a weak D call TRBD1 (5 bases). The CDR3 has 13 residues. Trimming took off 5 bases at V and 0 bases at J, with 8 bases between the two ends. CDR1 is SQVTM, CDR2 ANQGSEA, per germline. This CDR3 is CSVQTVSNQPQHF. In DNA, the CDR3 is TGCAGCGTTCAGACAGTTAGCAATCAGCCCCAGCATTTT.

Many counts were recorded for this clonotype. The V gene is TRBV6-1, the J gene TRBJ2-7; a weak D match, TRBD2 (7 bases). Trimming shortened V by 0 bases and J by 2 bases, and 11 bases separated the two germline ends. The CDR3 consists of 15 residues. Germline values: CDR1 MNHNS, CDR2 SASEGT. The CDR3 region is CASSEARGGTYEQYF. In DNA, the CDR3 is TGTGCCAGCAGTGAAGCGAGGGGGGGGACCTACGAGCAGTACTTC.

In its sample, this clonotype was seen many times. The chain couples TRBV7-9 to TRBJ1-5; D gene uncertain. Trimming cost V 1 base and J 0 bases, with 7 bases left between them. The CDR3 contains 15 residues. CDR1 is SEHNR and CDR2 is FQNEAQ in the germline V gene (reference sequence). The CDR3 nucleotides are TGTGCCAGCAGCTTAGTAGGGAATAGCAATCAGCCCCAGCATTTT. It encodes CASSLVGNSNQPQHF.